This entry lists 11 T cell receptor beta chains sequenced from one sample in a study of shared clonotypes between healthy human individuals. This table comes from immunoSEQ multiplex PCR, and its TCRdb copy is limited to in-frame clones, with some not included. This repertoire shows some 980,000 clones, around three quarters found once; its top ten account for nearly 1.5%. The sample was memory CD4+ T cells sorted from blood. As to subset: CD45RA-negative fraction. The receptor set was obtained from a young man in good health.

The chain carries TRBV30 and TRBJ2-7; the match to TRBD2 covers 13 bases. V trimming: 0 bases; J trimming: 9 bases; junction bases outside the gene matches: 8. The CDR3 contains 15 residues. Germline lookup yields CDR1 GTSNPN and CDR2 SVGIG (reference sequence). CDR3 DNA: TGTGCCTGGAGTGTAGGCGGGACTAGCGGGGTTCTGCAGTACTTC. The encoded protein is CAWSVGGTSGVLQYF.

The chain carries TRBV28 and TRBJ1-1; D is undetermined. V was shortened by 4 bases and J by 2 bases, with 5 bases between the two germline ends. The CDR3 covers 12 residues. The germline V gene encodes CDR1 MDHEN and CDR2 SYDVKM. The CDR3 region is CASSWGNTEAFF. As DNA, the CDR3 is TGTGCCAGCAGTTGGGGTAACACTGAAGCTTTCTTT.

The V and J genes are TRBV7-2 and TRBJ2-7; D is undetermined. Trimming took off 2 bases at V and 5 bases at J, with 13 bases between the two ends. This CDR3 has 14 amino acids. Germline loops: CDR1 SGHTA, CDR2 FQGNSA. The CDR3 reads CASSLNLLGDEQYF. CDR3 coding DNA: TGTGCCAGCAGCTTAAACCTTCTTGGCGACGAGCAGTACTTC.

Many counts were recorded for this clone. The chain carries TRBV27 and TRBJ2-3; tentatively, D is TRBD1 (5 bases). Between the trimmed V and J ends, which lost 3 bases and 0 bases, there was a span of 13 bases. The CDR3 spans 16 residues. Germline V lookup: CDR1 MNHEY, CDR2 SMNVEV (reference sequence). The CDR3 region is CASSFGQGISTDTQYF. The DNA of the CDR3 is TGTGCCAGCAGTTTCGGGCAGGGAATTAGCACAGATACGCAGTATTTT.

This chain uses TRBV5-1 with TRBJ2-2; D is unresolved. Trimming shortened V by 6 bases and J by 4 bases, and 13 bases separated the two germline ends. The V gene's germline CDR1 is SGHRS and CDR2 YFSETQ. This CDR3 spans 14 amino acids. The CDR3 DNA reads as TGCGCCAGCATCCCGTCGATCGGCACCGGGGAGCTGTTTTTT. Amino acid sequence: CASIPSIGTGELFF.

V gene TRBV7-2 combines with J gene TRBJ1-5, with a weak D call TRBD1 (5 bases). V lost 2 bases and J lost 4, with 15 bases in between. CDR3 length: 16 residues. Germline V lookup: CDR1 SGHTA, CDR2 FQGNSA. Here the CDR3 reads CASSLLILGGNQPQHF. The CDR3 coding sequence is TGTGCCAGCAGCTTATTAATCCTGGGGGGTAATCAGCCCCAGCATTTT.

This clone was seen only once. The chain has TRBV7-2 and TRBJ2-3; no clear D gene. Germline lookup yields CDR1 SGHTA and CDR2 FQGNSA. The CDR3 consists of 12 residues. Trimming removed 7 bases at V and 3 bases at J, with 8 bases between. CDR3 in DNA: TGTGCCAGCACGAGAGTTACAGATACGCAGTATTTT. Translation: CASTRVTDTQYF.

This rearrangement joins TRBV10-3 to TRBJ2-3; D is unclear. V lost 4 bases and J lost 2, with 13 bases in between. Germline V gives CDR1 ENHRY, CDR2 SYGVKD. This CDR3 region has 15 residues. CDR3 residues: CAISVGTEPTDTQYF. CDR3 DNA sequence: TGTGCCATCAGTGTCGGAACAGAACCCACAGATACGCAGTATTTT.

The chain uses TRBV2 and TRBJ2-5; TRBD2 matches at 10 bases. Trimming at V came to 5 bases and at J to 3 bases, leaving 6 bases not matched to a gene. Germline values: CDR1 SNHLY, CDR2 FYNNEI. CDR3 size: 15 residues. Written as DNA, the CDR3 is TGTGCCAGCAGTCGAGCGGGGGGGCCGGAAGAGACCCAGTACTTC. Protein: CASSRAGGPEETQYF.

The chain links TRBV19 to TRBJ2-6; D gene uncertain. The CDR3 contains 15 residues. The ends were cut back, 7 bases at V and 1 base at J, with 11 bases in the middle. CDR1 and CDR2 (germline): LNHDA, SQIVND (reference sequence). CDR3 bases: TGTGCCAGTACCATGGAAGGGTCTGGGGCCAACGTCCTGACTTTC. This sequence encodes CASTMEGSGANVLTF.

The chain carries TRBV19 and TRBJ1-2, with D possibly being TRBD1 (6 bases). CDR1 is LNHDA and CDR2 is SQIVND in the germline V gene (reference sequence). With 0 bases removed from V and 4 bases from J, the gap between germline ends came to 12 bases. There are 15 residues in the CDR3. CDR3 nucleotide sequence: TGTGCCAGTAGTATAGACCCGACAGGCCCCTATGGCTACACCTTC. It translates to CASSIDPTGPYGYTF.